This TCR beta chain was identified during a study of blood T cells in healthy people across ages. The CDR3 loop spans 15 amino acids. The germline gives CDR1 DFQATT, CDR2 SNEGSKA (reference sequence). The trim removed 0 bases at V and 6 bases at J, leaving 11 bases unmatched. This clonotype was recorded a few times. Alongside a J-beta primer mix, a sample-barcoded 5' primer served in a second PCR lasting roughly 7 to 11 cycles. TCRdb itself ran the 5' RACE reads through MiXCR, one entry per CDR3 protein. The sample lists 1.5 million to 2 million distinct CDR3 sequences; less than 50% were seen once. This rearrangement joins TRBV20-1 to TRBJ2-7; 7 bases match TRBD1. This TCR was sampled from a woman in her 40s in good health. Sequencing was done on a sample of blood. CDR3 DNA sequence: TGCAGTGCTAGAGATCGACAGGGCAGAACTATCGAGCAGTACTTC. Protein: CSARDRQGRTIEQYF.